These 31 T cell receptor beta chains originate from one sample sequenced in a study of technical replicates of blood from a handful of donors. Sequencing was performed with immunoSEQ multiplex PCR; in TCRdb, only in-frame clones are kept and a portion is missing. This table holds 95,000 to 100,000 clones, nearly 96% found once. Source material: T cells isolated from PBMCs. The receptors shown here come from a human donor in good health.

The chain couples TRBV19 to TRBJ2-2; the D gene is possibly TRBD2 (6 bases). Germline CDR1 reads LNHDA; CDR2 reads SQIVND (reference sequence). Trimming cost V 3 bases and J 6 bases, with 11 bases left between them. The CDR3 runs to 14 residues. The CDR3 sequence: CASSMRGSAGELFF. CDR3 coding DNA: TGTGCCAGTAGTATGCGGGGCTCGGCCGGGGAGCTGTTTTTT. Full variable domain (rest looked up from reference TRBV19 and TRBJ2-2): DGGITQSPKYLFRKEGQNVTLSCEQNLNHDAMYWYRQDPGQGLRLIYYSQIVNDFQKGDIAEGYSVSREKKESFPLTVTSAQKNPTAFYLCASSMRGSAGELFFGEGSRLTVL.

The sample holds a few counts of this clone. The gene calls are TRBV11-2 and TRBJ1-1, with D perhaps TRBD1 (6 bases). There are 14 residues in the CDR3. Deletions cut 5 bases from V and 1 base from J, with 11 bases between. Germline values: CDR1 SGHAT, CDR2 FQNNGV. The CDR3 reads CASSTQQGNTEAFF. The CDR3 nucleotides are TGTGCCAGCAGCACGCAACAGGGGAACACTGAAGCTTTCTTT.

The chain's CDR3 is CASSEGTGGFDTEAFF. The DNA for the CDR3 is TGCGCCAGCAGCGAGGGGACAGGGGGCTTCGACACTGAAGCTTTCTTT. The chain is built from TRBV5-1 and TRBJ1-1; 12 nucleotides match TRBD1. The CDR3 has 16 amino acids. From germline, CDR1 is SGHRS and CDR2 YFSETQ. The V segment lost 4 bases and the J segment 3 bases; nucleotides outside the gene matches: 7.

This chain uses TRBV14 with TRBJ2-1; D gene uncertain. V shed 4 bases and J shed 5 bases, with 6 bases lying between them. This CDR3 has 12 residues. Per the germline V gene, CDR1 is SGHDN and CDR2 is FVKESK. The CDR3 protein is CASSPRHNEQFF. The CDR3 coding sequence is TGTGCCAGCAGCCCGCGCCACAATGAGCAGTTCTTC.

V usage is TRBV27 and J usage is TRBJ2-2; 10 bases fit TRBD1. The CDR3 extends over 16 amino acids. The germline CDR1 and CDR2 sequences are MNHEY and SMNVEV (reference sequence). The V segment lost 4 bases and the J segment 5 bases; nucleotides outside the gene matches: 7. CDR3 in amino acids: CASSYRDRGGTGELFF. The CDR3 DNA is TGTGCCAGCAGTTACCGGGACAGGGGAGGGACCGGGGAGCTGTTTTTT.

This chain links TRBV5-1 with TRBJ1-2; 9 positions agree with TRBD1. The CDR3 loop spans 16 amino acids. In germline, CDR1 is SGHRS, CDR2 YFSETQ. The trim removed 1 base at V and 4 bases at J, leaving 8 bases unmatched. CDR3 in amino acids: CASSLLRTGEGYGYTF. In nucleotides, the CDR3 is TGCGCCAGCAGCTTGTTAAGGACAGGGGAGGGCTATGGCTACACCTTC.

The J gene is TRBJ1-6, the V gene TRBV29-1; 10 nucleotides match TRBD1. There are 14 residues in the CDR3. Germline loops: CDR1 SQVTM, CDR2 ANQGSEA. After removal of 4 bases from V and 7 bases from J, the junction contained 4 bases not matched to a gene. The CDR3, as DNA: TGCAGCGTTGCCGGGACAGGGGACAATTCACCCCTCCACTTT. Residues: CSVAGTGDNSPLHF.

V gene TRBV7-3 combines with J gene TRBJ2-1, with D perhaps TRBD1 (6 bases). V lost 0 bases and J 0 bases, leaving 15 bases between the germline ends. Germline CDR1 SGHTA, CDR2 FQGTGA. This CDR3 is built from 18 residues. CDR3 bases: TGTGCCAGCAGCTTAACGGTGTCAGGGGCCTCCTCCTACAATGAGCAGTTCTTC. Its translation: CASSLTVSGASSYNEQFF.

The CDR3 bases are TGCGCCAGCAGCCAAGGACAGAATTCCTATAATTCACCCCTCCACTTT. Its protein is CASSQGQNSYNSPLHF. The rearrangement links TRBV5-1 to TRBJ1-6; D is perhaps TRBD1 (6 bases). Germline loops: CDR1 SGHRS, CDR2 YFSETQ. Trimming took off 4 bases at V and 1 base at J, with 12 bases between the two ends. The CDR3 sequence is 16 residues long.

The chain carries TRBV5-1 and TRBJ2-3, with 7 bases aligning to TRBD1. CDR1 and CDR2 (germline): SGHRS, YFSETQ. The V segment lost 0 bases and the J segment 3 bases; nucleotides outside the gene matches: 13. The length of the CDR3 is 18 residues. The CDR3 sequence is CASSLVRGIYSTTDTQYF. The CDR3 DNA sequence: TGCGCCAGCAGCTTGGTCAGGGGGATATATAGTACGACAGATACGCAGTATTTT.

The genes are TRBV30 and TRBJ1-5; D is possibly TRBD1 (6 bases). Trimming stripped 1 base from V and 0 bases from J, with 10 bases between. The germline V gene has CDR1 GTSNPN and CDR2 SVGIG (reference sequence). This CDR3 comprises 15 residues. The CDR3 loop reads CAWSGQVYSNQPQHF. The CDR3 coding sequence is TGTGCCTGGAGTGGACAGGTCTATAGCAATCAGCCCCAGCATTTT.

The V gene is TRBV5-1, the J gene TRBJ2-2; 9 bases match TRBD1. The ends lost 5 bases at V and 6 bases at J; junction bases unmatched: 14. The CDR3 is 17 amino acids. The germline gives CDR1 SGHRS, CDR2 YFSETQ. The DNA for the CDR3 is TGCGCCAGCAGACACGTCCGGGACAGGGACCACTCCGGGGAGCTGTTTTTT. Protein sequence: CASRHVRDRDHSGELFF. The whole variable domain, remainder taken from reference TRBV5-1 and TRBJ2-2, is KAGVTQTPRYLIKTRGQQVTLSCSPISGHRSVSWYQQTPGQGLQFLFEYFSETQRNKGNFPGRFSGRQFSNSRSEMNVSTLELGDSALYLCASRHVRDRDHSGELFFGEGSRLTVL.

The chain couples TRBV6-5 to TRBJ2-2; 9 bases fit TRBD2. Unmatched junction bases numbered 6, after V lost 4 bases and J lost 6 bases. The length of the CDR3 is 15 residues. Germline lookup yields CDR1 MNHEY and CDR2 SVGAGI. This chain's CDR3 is CASSSSGAGSGELFF. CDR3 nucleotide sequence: TGTGCCAGCAGTTCTAGCGGGGCCGGCTCCGGGGAGCTGTTTTTT.

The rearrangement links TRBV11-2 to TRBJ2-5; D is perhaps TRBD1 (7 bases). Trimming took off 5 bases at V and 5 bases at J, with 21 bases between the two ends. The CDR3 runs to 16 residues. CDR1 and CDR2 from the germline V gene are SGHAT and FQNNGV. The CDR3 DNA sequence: TGTGCCAGCAGCCCTTGGGGACAGACTAGTAATGAGACCCAGTACTTC. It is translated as CASSPWGQTSNETQYF.

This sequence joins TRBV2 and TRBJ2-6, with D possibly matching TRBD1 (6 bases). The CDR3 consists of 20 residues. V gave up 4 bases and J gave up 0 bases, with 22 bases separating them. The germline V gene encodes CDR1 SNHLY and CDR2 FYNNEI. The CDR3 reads CASSVVWAQGLSSGANVLTF. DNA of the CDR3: TGTGCCAGCAGTGTTGTGTGGGCACAGGGCCTCAGCTCTGGGGCCAACGTCCTGACTTTC.

CDR3 region: CSARQSGGYTF. The CDR3 DNA follows: TGCAGTGCTAGACAGTCGGGTGGCTACACCTTC. The rearrangement uses TRBV20-1 and TRBJ1-2; D not resolved. The V gene lost 2 bases and the J gene lost 7 bases, with 8 bases spanning the gap. The CDR3 is 11 amino acids. Germline CDR1 DFQATT, CDR2 SNEGSKA (reference sequence).

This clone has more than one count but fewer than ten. The CDR3 nucleotides are TGTGCCAGCAGGTTCACGACAGGGAACACTGAAGCTTTCTTT. It is translated as CASRFTTGNTEAFF. The chain combines TRBV6-5 with TRBJ1-1, with D possibly being TRBD1 (6 bases). From germline, CDR1 is MNHEY and CDR2 SVGAGI. CDR3 length: 14 amino acids. V gave up 6 bases and J gave up 1 base, with 12 bases separating them.

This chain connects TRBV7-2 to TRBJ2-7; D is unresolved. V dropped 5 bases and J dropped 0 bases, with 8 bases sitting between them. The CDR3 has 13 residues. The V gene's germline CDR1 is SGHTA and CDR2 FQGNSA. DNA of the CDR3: TGTGCCAGCAGCCCCCAGGTCTCCTACGAGCAGTACTTC. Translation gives CASSPQVSYEQYF.

The CDR3 coding sequence is TGTGCCAGCAGCCGCATACAGGGGCCCCCCAATGAGCAGTTCTTC. Translated, it gives CASSRIQGPPNEQFF. V and J are TRBV2 and TRBJ2-1, with 7 bases that match TRBD1. This CDR3 spans 15 amino acids. In germline, CDR1 is SNHLY, CDR2 FYNNEI. Trimming removed 6 bases from V and 6 bases from J; junction bases left unmatched: 11.

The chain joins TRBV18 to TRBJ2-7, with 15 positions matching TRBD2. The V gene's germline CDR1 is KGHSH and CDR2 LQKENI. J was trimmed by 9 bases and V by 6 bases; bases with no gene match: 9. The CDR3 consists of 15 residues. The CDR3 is CASSPGTSGRNGQYF. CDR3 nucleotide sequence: TGTGCCAGCTCCCCCGGGACTAGCGGGAGGAACGGGCAGTACTTC.

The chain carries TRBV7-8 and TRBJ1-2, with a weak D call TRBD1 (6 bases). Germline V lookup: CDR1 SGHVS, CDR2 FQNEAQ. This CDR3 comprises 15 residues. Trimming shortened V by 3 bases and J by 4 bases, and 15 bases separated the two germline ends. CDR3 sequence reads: CASSLTQGPLYGYTF. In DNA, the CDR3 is TGTGCCAGCAGCTTGACGCAGGGGCCCCTCTATGGCTACACCTTC.

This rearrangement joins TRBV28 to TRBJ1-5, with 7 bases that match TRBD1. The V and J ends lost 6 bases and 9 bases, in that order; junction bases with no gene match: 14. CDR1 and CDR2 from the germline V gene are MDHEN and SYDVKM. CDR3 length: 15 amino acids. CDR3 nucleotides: TGTGCCAGCAGCGGGACAGTCCCTAGAGTTGGGCCCCAGCATTTT. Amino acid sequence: CASSGTVPRVGPQHF.

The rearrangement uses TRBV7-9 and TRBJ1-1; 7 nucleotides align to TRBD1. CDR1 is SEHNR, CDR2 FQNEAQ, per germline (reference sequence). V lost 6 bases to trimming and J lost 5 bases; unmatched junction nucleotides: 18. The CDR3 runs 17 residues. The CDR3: CASRGQGGAGKRTEAFF. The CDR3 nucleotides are TGTGCCAGCAGAGGTCAAGGGGGCGCGGGAAAAAGGACTGAAGCTTTCTTT. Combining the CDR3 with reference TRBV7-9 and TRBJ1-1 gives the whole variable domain DTGVSQNPRHKITKRGQNVTFRCDPISEHNRLYWYRQTLGQGPEFLTYFQNEAQLEKSRLLSDRFSAERPKGSFSTLEIQRTEQGDSAMYLCASRGQGGAGKRTEAFFGQGTRLTVV.

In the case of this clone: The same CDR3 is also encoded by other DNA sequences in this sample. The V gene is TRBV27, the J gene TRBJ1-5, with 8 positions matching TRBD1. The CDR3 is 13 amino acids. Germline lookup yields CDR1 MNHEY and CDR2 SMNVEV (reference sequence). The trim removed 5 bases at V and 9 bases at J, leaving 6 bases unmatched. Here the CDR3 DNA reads TGTGCCAGCAGTCTGGACAGGGTCCGGCCCCAGCATTTT. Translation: CASSLDRVRPQHF.

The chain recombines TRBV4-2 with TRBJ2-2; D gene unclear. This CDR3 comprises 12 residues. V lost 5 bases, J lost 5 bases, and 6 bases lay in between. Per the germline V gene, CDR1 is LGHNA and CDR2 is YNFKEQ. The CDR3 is CASSGQTGELFF. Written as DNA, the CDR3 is TGTGCCAGCAGCGGCCAAACCGGGGAGCTGTTTTTT.

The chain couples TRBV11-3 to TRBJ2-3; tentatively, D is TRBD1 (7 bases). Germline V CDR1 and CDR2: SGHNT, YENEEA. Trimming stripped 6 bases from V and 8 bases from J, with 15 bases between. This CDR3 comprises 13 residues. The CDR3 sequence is CASRHPQGGTQYF. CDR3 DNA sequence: TGTGCCAGCAGGCACCCGCAGGGGGGTACGCAGTATTTT.

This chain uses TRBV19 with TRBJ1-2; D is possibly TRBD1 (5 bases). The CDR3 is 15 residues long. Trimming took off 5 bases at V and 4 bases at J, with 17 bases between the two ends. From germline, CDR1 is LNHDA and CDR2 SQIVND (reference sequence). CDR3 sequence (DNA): TGTGCCAGTAGTGCCATCGGGGGGTCCTTCTATGGCTACACCTTC. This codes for CASSAIGGSFYGYTF.

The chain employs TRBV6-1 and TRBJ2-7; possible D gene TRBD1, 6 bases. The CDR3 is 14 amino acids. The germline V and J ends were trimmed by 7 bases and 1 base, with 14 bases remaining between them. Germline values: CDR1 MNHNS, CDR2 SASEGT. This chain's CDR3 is CASIVAGVSYEQYF. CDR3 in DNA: TGTGCCAGCATCGTGGCAGGGGTTTCCTACGAGCAGTACTTC.

Here the CDR3 DNA reads TGTGCCAGCAGCTTGACAACTAACTATGGCTACACCTTC. Amino acids: CASSLTTNYGYTF. The chain recombines TRBV5-6 with TRBJ1-2; no firm D call. Germline V gene sequence: CDR1 SGHDT, CDR2 YYEEEE. Deletions cut 1 base from V and 0 bases from J, with 4 bases between. The CDR3 is made up of 13 amino acids. Full variable domain (rest looked up from reference TRBV5-6 and TRBJ1-2): DAGVTQSPTHLIKTRGQQVTLRCSPKSGHDTVSWYQQALGQGPQFIFQYYEEEERQRGNFPDRFSGHQFPNYSSELNVNALLLGDSALYLCASSLTTNYGYTFGSGTRLTVV.

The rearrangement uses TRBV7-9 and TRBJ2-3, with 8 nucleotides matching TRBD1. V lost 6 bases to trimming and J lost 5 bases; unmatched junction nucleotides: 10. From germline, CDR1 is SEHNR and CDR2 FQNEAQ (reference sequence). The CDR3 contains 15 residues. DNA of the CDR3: TGTGCCAGCAGTCCCCTGACAGGGGCTGGAGATACGCAGTATTTT. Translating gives CASSPLTGAGDTQYF. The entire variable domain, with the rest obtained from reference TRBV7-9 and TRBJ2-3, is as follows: DTGVSQNPRHKITKRGQNVTFRCDPISEHNRLYWYRQTLGQGPEFLTYFQNEAQLEKSRLLSDRFSAERPKGSFSTLEIQRTEQGDSAMYLCASSPLTGAGDTQYFGPGTRLTVL.

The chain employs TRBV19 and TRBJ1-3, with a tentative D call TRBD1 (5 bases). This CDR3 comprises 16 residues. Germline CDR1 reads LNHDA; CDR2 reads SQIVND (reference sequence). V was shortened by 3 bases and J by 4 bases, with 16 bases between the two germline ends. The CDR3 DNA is TGTGCCAGTAGTATTAAACAGGACCCCTCCGGAAACACCATATATTTT. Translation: CASSIKQDPSGNTIYF.